This T cell receptor beta chain was obtained from a study of PD-1 blockade in classical Hodgkin lymphoma. Across the whole study: Every 2 weeks, patients had 3 mg/kg nivolumab intravenously.

Exposure to brentuximab vedotin varied, and each patient had relapsed following autologous stem cell transplantation. Of note for this clone: The antigen is undetermined.

Notes on the study in general: Patients were excluded if nivolumab began under 1 year after ASCT (the autologous transplant).

CDR1 is MNHEY and CDR2 is SVGAGI in the germline V gene. The CDR3 is 15 residues long. The ends were cut back, 6 bases at V and 7 bases at J, with 21 bases in the middle. Sequencing used immunoSEQ multiplex PCR; TCRdb keeps in-frame clones, though not all of them. Of tens of thousands of clones in the sample, roughly nine tenths were seen once. The sequence was obtained from a human donor with classical Hodgkin lymphoma. V usage is TRBV6-5 and J usage is TRBJ1-2; no reliable D call. Here the sequenced sample was peripheral blood mononuclear cells (PBMCs), taken at baseline. The CDR3 region has the DNA TGTGCCAGCAGCACCCATCGATTCGCGGATCCTGGCTACACCTTC. Protein sequence: CASSTHRFADPGYTF.